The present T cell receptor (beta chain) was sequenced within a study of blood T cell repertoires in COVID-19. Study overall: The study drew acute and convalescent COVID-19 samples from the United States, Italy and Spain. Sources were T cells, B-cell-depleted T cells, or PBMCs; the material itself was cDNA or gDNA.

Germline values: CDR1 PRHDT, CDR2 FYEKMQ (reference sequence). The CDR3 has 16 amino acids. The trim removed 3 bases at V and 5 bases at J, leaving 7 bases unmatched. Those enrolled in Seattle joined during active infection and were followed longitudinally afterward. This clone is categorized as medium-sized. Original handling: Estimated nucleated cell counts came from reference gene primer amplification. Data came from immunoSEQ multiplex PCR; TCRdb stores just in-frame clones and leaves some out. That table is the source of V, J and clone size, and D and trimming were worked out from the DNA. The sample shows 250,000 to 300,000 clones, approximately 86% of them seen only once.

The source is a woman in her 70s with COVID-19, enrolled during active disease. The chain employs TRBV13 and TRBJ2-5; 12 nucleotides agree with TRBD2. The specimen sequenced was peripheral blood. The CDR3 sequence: CASSFRLAGVDETQYF. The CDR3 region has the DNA TGTGCCAGCAGCTTCCGACTAGCGGGGGTCGACGAGACCCAGTACTTC.